This TCR beta chain was found in a study of blood T cell repertoires in COVID-19. Study summary: The United States, Italy and Spain were the sources of the acute and convalescent COVID-19 samples.

Germline V gene data show CDR1 as SGDLS and CDR2 as YYNGEE. This CDR3 has 14 amino acids. Trimming shortened V by 3 bases and J by 5 bases, and 14 bases separated the two germline ends. In the authors' methods: Nucleated cell counts were estimated from reference gene primer amplification. Measured with immunoSEQ multiplex PCR; TCRdb has only the in-frame clones, and not every one. V and J calls and clone size are copied from that table; D and trimming were computed from the DNA. The repertoire consists of 40,000 or so clones, with around 85% occurring once and the leading ten covering around 4.9%. This clonotype was sampled from a man aged 50 to 59 with active COVID-19. Sequenced input: peripheral blood. The chain has TRBV9 and TRBJ2-5, with D possibly TRBD2 on 6 matching bases. CDR3 residues: CASSAQLARETQYF. Written as DNA, the CDR3 is TGTGCCAGCAGCGCGCAACTAGCTCGCGAGACCCAGTACTTC.